This T cell receptor beta chain was observed in a study of cytomegalovirus exposure and HLA in healthy donors. The V gene lost 1 base and the J gene lost 4 bases, with 17 bases spanning the gap. The CDR3 loop spans 18 amino acids. Germline V gene lookup returns CDR1 LGHNA and CDR2 YSLEER. The PCR made use of 60 Vbeta and 13 Jbeta primers. The repertoire was sequenced with immunoSEQ multiplex PCR; TCRdb's copy has only in-frame clones and lacks some. The table shows about 130,000 clones, with about 15% occurring only once. This clone was counted a single time. Sequencing was carried out using PBMCs. This chain connects TRBV4-3 to TRBJ1-6, with D tentatively TRBD1 (5 bases). The receptor's source is a female donor in good health and CMV-seropositive. Here the CDR3 reads CASSQGGGGVAYNSPLHF. The CDR3 DNA reads TGCGCCAGCAGCCAAGGGGGGGGTGGGGTTGCTTATAATTCACCCCTCCACTTT.